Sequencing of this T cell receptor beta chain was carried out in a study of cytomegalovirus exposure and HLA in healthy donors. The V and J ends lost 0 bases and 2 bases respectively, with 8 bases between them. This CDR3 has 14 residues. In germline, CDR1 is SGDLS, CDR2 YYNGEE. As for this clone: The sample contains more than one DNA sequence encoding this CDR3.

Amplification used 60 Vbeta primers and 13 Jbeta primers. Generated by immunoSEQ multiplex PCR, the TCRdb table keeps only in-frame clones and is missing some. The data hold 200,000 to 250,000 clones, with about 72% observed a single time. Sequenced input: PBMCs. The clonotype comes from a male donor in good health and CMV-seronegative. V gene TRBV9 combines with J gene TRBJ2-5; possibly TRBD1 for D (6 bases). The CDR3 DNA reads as TGTGCCAGCAGCGTAGAAGGGGGTCAAGAGACCCAGTACTTC. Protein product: CASSVEGGQETQYF.